The 8 T cell receptor beta chains given below trace back to one sample, sequenced in a study of shared clonotypes between healthy human individuals. Repertoires were generated with immunoSEQ multiplex PCR, while TCRdb's copy carries only in-frame clones and drops some. The table has fewer than 1.6 million clones, approximately 98.5% seen once. The source material was naive CD4+ T cells sorted from blood. Described subset: CD45RA+ positively selected. The receptors were sampled from a man in his thirties or forties in good health.

The gene calls are TRBV6-1 and TRBJ2-7; no clear D gene. The CDR3 is 11 residues long. CDR1 is MNHNS, CDR2 SASEGT, per germline. V was pared by 3 bases and J by 2 bases, with 2 bases between. CDR3 sequence (DNA): TGTGCCAGCAGTGATACCTACGAGCAGTACTTC. This translates into CASSDTYEQYF.

This sequence joins TRBV4-1 and TRBJ2-7; the D is unclear. CDR3 length: 17 amino acids. Trimming pared 1 base from V and 2 bases from J, leaving 18 bases between. Germline V gene lookup returns CDR1 MGHRA and CDR2 YSYEKL. DNA for the CDR3: TGCGCCAGCAGCCAAGTCCTCGACTGGGGAAGCGCCTACGAGCAGTACTTC. It yields the protein CASSQVLDWGSAYEQYF.

The CDR3 sequence: CASSEVRVGANVLTF. CDR3 nucleotides: TGTGCCAGCAGTGAAGTCAGGGTTGGGGCCAACGTCCTGACTTTC. This sequence joins TRBV25-1 and TRBJ2-6, with D possibly being TRBD1 (5 bases). V dropped 2 bases and J dropped 3 bases, with 8 bases sitting between them. The CDR3 has 15 amino acids. Per the germline V gene, CDR1 is MGHDK and CDR2 is SYGVNS.

The chain employs TRBV11-2 and TRBJ2-1; 11 nucleotides line up with TRBD2. This CDR3 comprises 18 residues. Unmatched junction bases numbered 16, after V lost 5 bases and J lost 7 bases. Germline CDR1 and CDR2: SGHAT and FQNNGV. The DNA of the CDR3 is TGTGCCAGCAGCACACCCGGGGCGGGGACTAGCGGTGTGAATGAGCAGTTCTTC. Residues: CASSTPGAGTSGVNEQFF.

This chain links TRBV21-1 with TRBJ2-3; the tabulated D call, TRBD2, remains unverified against the DNA. TRBV21-1 is shown as a pseudogene. There are 14 residues in the CDR3. The CDR3 DNA is TGTGCCAGCAGAAGCGGGAGGGAGCCAGATACGCAGTATTTT. Translation: CASRSGREPDTQYF.

CDR3 nucleotides: TGTGCCAGCACCCTGGACAGTTACGAGCAGTACTTC. Amino acids: CASTLDSYEQYF. The chain has TRBV5-6 and TRBJ2-7; a weak D match, TRBD1 (6 bases). Germline values: CDR1 SGHDT, CDR2 YYEEEE. The CDR3 contains 12 residues. V was pared by 6 bases and J by 4 bases, with 11 bases between.

The gene calls are TRBV7-9 and TRBJ1-4; D call uncertain. V gave up 5 bases and J gave up 11 bases, with 15 bases separating them. Germline-derived CDR1 and CDR2 are SEHNR and FQNEAQ (reference sequence). There are 13 residues in the CDR3. Written as DNA, the CDR3 is TGTGCCAGCAGCGATTACCGGCTGGAGAAACTGTTTTTT. The encoded protein is CASSDYRLEKLFF.

The chain employs TRBV5-1 and TRBJ1-1, with D possibly matching TRBD1 (5 bases). The CDR3 length is 12 residues. V dropped 5 bases and J dropped 3 bases, with 8 bases sitting between them. Germline lookup yields CDR1 SGHRS and CDR2 YFSETQ. The CDR3 sequence is CASREGYTEAFF. CDR3 nucleotides: TGCGCCAGCAGAGAGGGGTACACTGAAGCTTTCTTT.